Listed below are T cell receptor beta chains from one sample, sequenced in a study of OX40 agonist ivuxolimab in advanced cancers. TCRdb's copy holds only in-frame clones and misses some; the assay was immunoSEQ multiplex PCR. The table has roughly 76,000 clones, around four fifths seen once. The sample consisted of CD4+ or CD8+ T cells sorted from blood, taken in a trial of the OX40 agonist ivuxolimab. Source of these receptors: an adult with an advanced solid tumor such as melanoma, head and neck, liver or kidney cancer. Both conserved end residues are part of each CDR3. D genes are given only for firm matches. The size of a clone is reported for some rows only, either as once, few or many, or as a class for expanded clones.

v_gene	d_gene	j_gene	abundance	CDR3aa	CDR3nt
TRBV19	-	TRBJ1-5	-	CASSRAQGGRRQPQHF	TGTGCCAGTAGTAGGGCCCAGGGAGGACGCCGTCAGCCCCAGCATTTT
TRBV10-2	TRBD1	TRBJ2-7	-	CASSATGSSYEQYF	TGCGCCAGCAGTGCGACAGGGAGCTCCTACGAGCAGTACTTC
TRBV5-4	-	TRBJ2-2	-	CASRGGTGELFF	TGTGCCAGCAGGGGGGGTACGGGGGAGCTGTTTTTT
TRBV5-1	-	TRBJ1-5	-	CASRSEGSPDQPQHF	TGCGCCAGCAGAAGCGAGGGCTCCCCGGATCAGCCCCAGCATTTT
TRBV18	-	TRBJ1-3	-	CASSPDGHRSSGNTIYF	TGTGCCAGCTCACCAGACGGTCACAGGAGCTCTGGAAACACCATATATTTT
TRBV6-5	-	TRBJ1-1	few	CASSYLQGGNTEAFF	TGTGCCAGCAGTTACTTACAGGGAGGAAACACTGAAGCTTTCTTT
TRBV30	-	TRBJ2-7	-	CAWSGISYEQYF	TGTGCCTGGAGTGGCATCTCCTACGAGCAGTACTTC
TRBV27	-	TRBJ1-1	-	CASSLWGRRNTEAFF	TGTGCCAGCAGTTTATGGGGGAGGAGAAACACTGAAGCTTTCTTT
TRBV5-1	-	TRBJ1-1	few	CASGSSGNTEAFF	TGCGCCAGCGGTTCTTCGGGGAACACTGAAGCTTTCTTT
TRBV10-3	TRBD1	TRBJ2-7	-	CAISFAGTESEQYF	TGTGCCATCAGTTTCGCCGGGACAGAATCCGAGCAGTACTTC
TRBV7-7	-	TRBJ2-5	-	CASSLDSYGTQYF	TGTGCCAGCAGCTTAGATAGTTACGGGACCCAGTACTTC
TRBV12-5	TRBD1	TRBJ2-2	-	CASTTGQGVATGELFF	TGTGCTAGCACTACCGGGCAGGGGGTGGCAACCGGGGAGCTGTTTTTT
TRBV5-1	-	TRBJ1-1	-	CASSLGKDTEAFF	TGCGCCAGCAGCTTGGGGAAGGACACTGAAGCTTTCTTT
TRBV5-4	TRBD1	TRBJ1-4	-	CASSLQTGGGGNEKLFF	TGTGCCAGCAGCTTGCAAACAGGAGGGGGCGGTAATGAAAAACTGTTTTTT
TRBV10-1	TRBD2	TRBJ2-1	-	CASSSLAGVHEQFF	TGCGCCAGCAGTAGTCTAGCGGGGGTTCATGAGCAGTTCTTC
TRBV10-3	-	TRBJ1-5	-	CAIRPGSGQPQHF	TGTGCCATCAGGCCGGGGAGTGGACAGCCCCAGCATTTT
TRBV6-5	-	TRBJ1-1	-	CASSPDFGRNTEAFF	TGTGCCAGCAGTCCCGATTTCGGGCGAAACACTGAAGCTTTCTTT
TRBV7-9	-	TRBJ1-2	-	CASSFVGTYGSYGYTF	TGTGCCAGCAGCTTCGTAGGTACCTATGGATCCTATGGCTACACCTTC
TRBV29-1	-	TRBJ2-3	once	CSTSRGGTDTQYF	TGCAGCACGTCCCGAGGAGGCACAGATACGCAGTATTTT
TRBV19	TRBD1	TRBJ1-5	-	CASSIASQGDRQPQHF	TGTGCCAGTAGTATTGCCTCACAGGGGGACAGACAGCCCCAGCATTTT
TRBV19	-	TRBJ2-7	-	CASSFSLLDSYEQYF	TGTGCCAGTAGTTTCTCCCTTCTGGATTCCTACGAGCAGTACTTC
TRBV7-6	-	TRBJ1-4	large	CASSLEPGSNEKLFF	TGTGCCAGCAGCTTAGAACCTGGGTCTAATGAAAAACTGTTTTTT
TRBV14	TRBD2	TRBJ2-1	-	CASSPGLAGARNEQFF	TGTGCCAGCAGCCCGGGACTAGCGGGGGCCCGCAATGAGCAGTTCTTC
TRBV2	-	TRBJ2-5	-	CASSRGTDQETQYF	TGTGCCAGCAGCCGCGGGACAGACCAAGAGACCCAGTACTTC
TRBV7-2	-	TRBJ2-7	few	CASSRDPFYEQYF	TGTGCCAGCAGCCGGGACCCGTTCTACGAGCAGTACTTC
TRBV6-1	TRBD2	TRBJ2-3	-	CASQWTSSTDTQYF	TGTGCCAGCCAATGGACTAGCAGCACAGATACGCAGTATTTT
TRBV11-2	TRBD2	TRBJ2-5	-	CATTGGPGTRRTQYF	TGTGCCACCACGGGGGGGCCGGGGACAAGAAGGACCCAGTACTTC
TRBV5-8	-	TRBJ2-5	-	CASSFPGVWTQYF	TGTGCCAGCAGCTTTCCAGGGGTCTGGACCCAGTACTTC
TRBV18	-	TRBJ2-7	-	CASSPLGGSEQYF	TGTGCCAGCTCACCACTGGGCGGATCCGAGCAGTACTTC
TRBV21-1	-	TRBJ2-3	-	CASSIRTDTQYF	TGTGCCAGCAGCATCCGAACAGATACGCAGTATTTT
TRBV2	-	TRBJ2-1	-	CASNGVNSYNEQFF	TGTGCCAGCAACGGTGTTAACTCCTACAATGAGCAGTTCTTC
TRBV4-3	-	TRBJ1-4	-	CASSQDGTDEKLFF	TGCGCCAGCAGCCAAGACGGGACCGACGAAAAACTGTTTTTT
TRBV5-6	-	TRBJ2-7	-	CASSAVYGTTIEQYF	TGTGCCAGCAGCGCCGTATACGGGACAACTATCGAGCAGTACTTC
TRBV6-1	TRBD1	TRBJ1-6	-	CASRGTGNSPLHF	TGTGCCAGCAGGGGGACAGGGAATTCACCCCTCCACTTT
TRBV19	-	TRBJ1-2	once	CASSPYRDTTDGYTF	TGTGCCAGTAGTCCTTACAGGGACACCACTGATGGCTACACCTTC
TRBV10-1	-	TRBJ1-2	-	CASSPDLVQGYTF	TGCGCCAGCAGTCCTGATTTAGTTCAGGGCTACACCTTC
TRBV4-3	-	TRBJ1-1	-	CASSQGQGRVTEAFF	TGCGCCAGCAGCCAAGGTCAGGGGAGGGTCACTGAAGCTTTCTTT
TRBV5-1	TRBD1	TRBJ1-1	once	CASSLAPGQGGTEAFF	TGCGCCAGCAGCTTGGCCCCAGGACAGGGGGGAACTGAAGCTTTCTTT
TRBV5-1	-	TRBJ1-3	-	CASSLASGNTIYF	TGCGCCAGCAGCTTGGCTTCTGGAAACACCATATATTTT
TRBV2	-	TRBJ1-6	-	CASSKGPDSPLHF	TGTGCCTCCTCGAAGGGACCGGATTCACCCCTCCACTTT
TRBV28	-	TRBJ2-1	-	CASSFPDLQTNNEQFF	TGTGCCAGCAGTTTCCCGGACCTACAAACCAACAATGAGCAGTTCTTC
TRBV2	TRBD1	TRBJ1-4	-	CASILRQGSEKLFF	TGTGCCAGCATATTGAGACAGGGTTCTGAAAAACTGTTTTTT
TRBV7-2	TRBD2	TRBJ2-7	-	CASSLVPRGDFEQYF	TGTGCCAGCAGCTTAGTACCTCGGGGGGATTTCGAGCAGTACTTC
TRBV11-3	-	TRBJ2-6	once	CASSPGAAGANVLTF	TGTGCCAGCAGCCCGGGGGCGGCTGGGGCCAACGTCCTGACTTTC
TRBV28	TRBD2	TRBJ2-3	-	CASSSRGGLTDTQYF	TGTGCCAGCAGCTCGCGGGGGGGCCTTACAGATACGCAGTATTTT
TRBV5-6	-	TRBJ2-1	-	CASSTTGSNEQFF	TGTGCCAGCAGTACTACAGGGAGCAATGAGCAGTTCTTC
TRBV2	TRBD1	TRBJ2-3	-	CASSETGAYSILYTQYF	TGTGCCAGCAGCGAGACAGGGGCATATTCTATTCTTTATACGCAGTATTTT
TRBV11-2	TRBD2	TRBJ2-1	-	CASRIIAGGSYNEQFF	TGTGCCAGCAGGATTATAGCGGGGGGCTCCTACAATGAGCAGTTCTTC
TRBV19	-	TRBJ1-1	once	CASSPMGGTEAFF	TGTGCCAGTAGTCCCATGGGGGGCACTGAAGCTTTCTTT
TRBV15	-	TRBJ1-4	-	CATSSGTQNEKLFF	TGTGCCACCAGCAGCGGGACTCAAAATGAAAAACTGTTTTTT
TRBV7-8	-	TRBJ1-1	few	CASSFRGLNTEAFF	TGTGCCAGCAGCTTCCGGGGCCTGAACACTGAAGCTTTCTTT